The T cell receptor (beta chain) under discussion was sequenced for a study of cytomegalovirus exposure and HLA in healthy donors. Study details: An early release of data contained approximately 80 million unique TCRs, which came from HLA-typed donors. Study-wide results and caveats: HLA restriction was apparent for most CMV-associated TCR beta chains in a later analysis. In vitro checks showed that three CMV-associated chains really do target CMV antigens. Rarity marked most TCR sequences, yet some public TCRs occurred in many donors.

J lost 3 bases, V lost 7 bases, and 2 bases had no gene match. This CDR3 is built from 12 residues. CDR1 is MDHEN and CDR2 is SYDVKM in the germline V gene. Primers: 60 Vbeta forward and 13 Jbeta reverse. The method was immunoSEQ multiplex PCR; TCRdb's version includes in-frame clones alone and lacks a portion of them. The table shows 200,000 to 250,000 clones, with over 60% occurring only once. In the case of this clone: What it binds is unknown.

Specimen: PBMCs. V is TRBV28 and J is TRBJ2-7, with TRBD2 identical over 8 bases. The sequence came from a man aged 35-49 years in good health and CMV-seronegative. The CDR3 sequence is CASTTSGYEQYF. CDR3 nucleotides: TGTGCCAGCACCACTAGCGGCTACGAGCAGTACTTC.